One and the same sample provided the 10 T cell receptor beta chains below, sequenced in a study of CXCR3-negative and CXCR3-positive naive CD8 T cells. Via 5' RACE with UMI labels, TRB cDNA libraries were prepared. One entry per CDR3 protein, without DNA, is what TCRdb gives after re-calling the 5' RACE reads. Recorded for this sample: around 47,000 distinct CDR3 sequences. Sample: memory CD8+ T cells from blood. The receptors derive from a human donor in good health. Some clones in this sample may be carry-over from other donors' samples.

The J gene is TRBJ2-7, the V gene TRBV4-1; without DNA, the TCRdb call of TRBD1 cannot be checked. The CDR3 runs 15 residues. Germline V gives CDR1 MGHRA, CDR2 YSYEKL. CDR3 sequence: CASSQTLTGDYEQYF.

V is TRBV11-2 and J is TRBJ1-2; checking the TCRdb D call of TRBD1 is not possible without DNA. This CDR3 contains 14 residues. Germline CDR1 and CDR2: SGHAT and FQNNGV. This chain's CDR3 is CASSLTQGYSGYTF.

The chain's CDR3 is CASSFGTDGGDTQYF. The rearrangement links TRBV27 to TRBJ2-3; TCRdb selects TRBD1, and the lack of DNA leaves this call unchecked. Germline CDR1 is MNHEY and CDR2 is SMNVEV (reference sequence). The CDR3 sequence is 15 residues long.

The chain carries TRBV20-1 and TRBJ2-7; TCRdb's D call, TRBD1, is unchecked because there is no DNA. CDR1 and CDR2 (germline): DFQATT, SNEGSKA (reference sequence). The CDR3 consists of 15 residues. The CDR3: CSATRLQGMSYEQYF.

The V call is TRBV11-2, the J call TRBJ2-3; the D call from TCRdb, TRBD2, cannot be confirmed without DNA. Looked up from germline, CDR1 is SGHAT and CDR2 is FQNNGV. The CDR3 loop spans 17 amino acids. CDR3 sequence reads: CASSLDFLAISTDTQYF.

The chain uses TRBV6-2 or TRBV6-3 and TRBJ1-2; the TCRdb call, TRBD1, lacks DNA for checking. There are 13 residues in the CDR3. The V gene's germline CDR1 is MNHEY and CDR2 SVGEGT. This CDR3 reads CASRDTGTDGYTF.

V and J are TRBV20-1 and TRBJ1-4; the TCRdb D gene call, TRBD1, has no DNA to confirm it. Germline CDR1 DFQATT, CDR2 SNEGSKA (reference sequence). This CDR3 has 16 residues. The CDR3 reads CSARGPPGTGKEKLFF.

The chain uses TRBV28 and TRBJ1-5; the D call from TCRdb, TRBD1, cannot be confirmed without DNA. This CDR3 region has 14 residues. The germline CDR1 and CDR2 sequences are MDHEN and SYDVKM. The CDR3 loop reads CASSSGHFNQPQHF.

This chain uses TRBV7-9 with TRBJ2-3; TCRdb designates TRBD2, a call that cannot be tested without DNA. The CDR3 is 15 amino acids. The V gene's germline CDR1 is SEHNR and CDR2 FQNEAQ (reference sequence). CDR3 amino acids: CASSLGLASTDTQYF.

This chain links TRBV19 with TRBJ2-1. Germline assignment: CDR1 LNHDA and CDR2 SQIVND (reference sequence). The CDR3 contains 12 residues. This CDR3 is CASRASNNEQFF.